These 24 T cell receptor beta chains originate from one sample sequenced in a study of T cells after yellow fever vaccination. MiXCR, applied by TCRdb to the 5' RACE reads, yields one record per CDR3 protein. Seen here are about 240,000 distinct CDR3 sequences, 6.9% observed once, and the top ten hold about 0.85%. Here the sequenced sample was CD4+ T cells sorted from PBMCs, taken 15 days after the yellow fever booster vaccination. The receptors come from a young man who received the YFV17D yellow fever vaccine.

In its sample, this clonotype was seen a few times. The rearrangement joins TRBV29-1 to TRBJ2-3, with 8 bases that match TRBD1. Trimming cost V 4 bases and J 3 bases; bases outside gene matches: 3. The CDR3 has 13 residues. CDR1 SQVTM and CDR2 ANQGSEA come from the germline V gene. This CDR3 reads CSVGTGGTDTQYF. The CDR3, as DNA: TGCAGCGTTGGTACAGGGGGAACAGATACGCAGTATTTT.

In this sample, this clonotype turned up many times. The rearrangement joins TRBV7-6 to TRBJ2-3; the match to TRBD2 covers 13 bases. This CDR3 spans 19 amino acids. Germline V gives CDR1 SGHVS, CDR2 FNYEAQ. J lost 5 bases, V lost 3 bases, and 14 bases had no gene match. The CDR3, as DNA: TGTGCCAGCAGCTTGGGACTAGCGGGGCTCCAAAACGGGGAAGATACGCAGTATTTT. Its protein product is CASSLGLAGLQNGEDTQYF.

The rearrangement joins TRBV4-1 to TRBJ2-6; D is undetermined. The V end lost 3 bases, the J end lost 3 bases, and 3 bases lay between the germline ends. This CDR3 is built from 13 residues. Germline V gene lookup returns CDR1 MGHRA and CDR2 YSYEKL. CDR3 sequence reads: CASSQGGANVLTF. CDR3 nucleotides: TGCGCCAGCAGCCAGGGTGGGGCCAACGTCCTGACTTTC.

V gene TRBV20-1 combines with J gene TRBJ2-7; D is perhaps TRBD1 or TRBD2 (5 bases each). The CDR3 is made up of 14 amino acids. Trimming shortened V by 1 base and J by 0 bases, and 10 bases separated the two germline ends. Germline values: CDR1 DFQATT, CDR2 SNEGSKA (reference sequence). CDR3 sequence: CSARGGRSSYEQYF. The CDR3, as DNA: TGCAGTGCTAGAGGGGGACGGAGCTCCTACGAGCAGTACTTC.

This clonotype was found many times. The chain joins TRBV7-2 to TRBJ1-4; D not resolved. The ends were cut back, 1 base at V and 4 bases at J, with 7 bases in the middle. The length of the CDR3 is 14 residues. Per the germline V gene, CDR1 is SGHTA and CDR2 is FQGNSA. The CDR3 spells CASSLGGLNEKLFF. The CDR3 nucleotides read TGTGCCAGCAGCTTAGGCGGCCTTAATGAAAAACTGTTTTTT.

This clonotype was seen many times. The chain uses TRBV7-2 and TRBJ1-2; D is undetermined. This CDR3 region has 15 residues. V shed 5 bases and J shed 2 bases, with 15 bases lying between them. Germline CDR1 SGHTA, CDR2 FQGNSA. The CDR3 DNA follows: TGTGCCAGCAGCCCCGGACCGGTTCAGAACTATGGCTACACCTTC. Translating it yields CASSPGPVQNYGYTF.

At least ten counts were recorded for this clonotype. The chain is built from TRBV7-2 and TRBJ1-1; no firm D call. CDR3 length equals 13 residues. Deletions cut 2 bases from V and 1 base from J, with 5 bases between. Germline lookup yields CDR1 SGHTA and CDR2 FQGNSA. Written as DNA, the CDR3 is TGTGCCAGCAGCTTACTGGAGAACACTGAAGCTTTCTTT. Translated: CASSLLENTEAFF.

This clonotype was recorded a few times. This chain uses TRBV20-1 with TRBJ2-2, with 12 bases that match TRBD2. V shed 0 bases, J shed 6 bases, and the junction held 11 bases outside the gene matches. This CDR3 is 18 amino acids long. Germline CDR1 DFQATT, CDR2 SNEGSKA (reference sequence). CDR3 protein: CSARDGLAGGPPPGELFF. CDR3 in DNA: TGCAGTGCTAGAGATGGGCTAGCGGGAGGGCCCCCGCCCGGGGAGCTGTTTTTT.

This clonotype was recorded many times. The chain employs TRBV20-1 and TRBJ2-3; 8 bases line up with TRBD2. Germline V gene lookup returns CDR1 DFQATT and CDR2 SNEGSKA (reference sequence). With 5 bases clipped from V and 5 bases from J, the junction kept 12 bases outside the gene matches. The CDR3 is 15 residues long. CDR3 sequence (DNA): TGCAGTGCTGAGCCGGGACTAGGGGTCGGAGATACGCAGTATTTT. It specifies CSAEPGLGVGDTQYF.

This clonotype was found many times. The CDR3 DNA sequence: TGTGCCAGCAGTTTGGGGCAGGGGATGCCGCCGCAGTACTTC. Its protein is CASSLGQGMPPQYF. V usage is TRBV28 and J usage is TRBJ2-7; the D gene is possibly TRBD1 (6 bases). This CDR3 contains 14 residues. The germline V gene encodes CDR1 MDHEN and CDR2 SYDVKM. The V and J ends lost 3 bases and 9 bases respectively, with 18 bases between them. The full variable domain, its missing parts supplied by reference TRBV28 and TRBJ2-7, is DVKVTQSSRYLVKRTGEKVFLECVQDMDHENMFWYRQDPGLGLRLIYFSYDVKMKEKGDIPEGYSVSREKKERFSLILESASTNQTSMYLCASSLGQGMPPQYFGPGTRLTVT.

This clonotype was picked up many times. The chain recombines TRBV5-5 with TRBJ2-5, with TRBD1 identical over 8 bases. The CDR3 contains 16 residues. V was pared by 4 bases and J by 1 base, with 9 bases of the junction left unmatched. CDR1 and CDR2 (germline): SGHKS, YYEKEE (reference sequence). The CDR3 region has the DNA TGTGCCAGCAGCCCAGACAGGGGAGGTTCCCAAGAGACCCAGTACTTC. It is translated as CASSPDRGGSQETQYF.

The V gene is TRBV12-3 or TRBV12-4, the J gene TRBJ2-1; D may correspond to TRBD1 or TRBD2 (6 bases each). This CDR3 has 11 amino acids. Trimming removed 8 bases at V and 9 bases at J, with 11 bases between. The CDR3 region has the DNA TGTGCCAGCGGAGGGGGATTTGAGCAGTTCTTC. It encodes CASGGGFEQFF.

This clonotype was observed a few times. V gene TRBV29-1 combines with J gene TRBJ2-2, with 9 bases identical to TRBD2. J lost 6 bases, V lost 5 bases, and 25 bases had no gene match. This CDR3 is built from 20 residues. CDR1 is SQVTM, CDR2 ANQGSEA, per germline. The CDR3 nucleotides are TGCAGCGTTATTCCCCCCCGACGGGTTAGCGGGAGAAAGAGGGCCGGGGAGCTGTTTTTT. It yields the protein CSVIPPRRVSGRKRAGELFF.

The V gene is TRBV5-1, the J gene TRBJ2-5; the D gene is possibly TRBD1 (6 bases). CDR3 length equals 14 residues. Germline V lookup: CDR1 SGHRS, CDR2 YFSETQ. V was trimmed by 6 bases and J by 2 bases, leaving 14 bases between them. CDR3 protein: CASTPGQIQETQYF. As DNA, the CDR3 is TGCGCCAGCACCCCAGGACAGATACAAGAGACCCAGTACTTC.

This clonotype came up a few times. This chain uses TRBV5-5 with TRBJ2-2; D gene unclear. The CDR3 has 15 residues. The germline CDR1 and CDR2 sequences are SGHKS and YYEKEE (reference sequence). V dropped 0 bases and J dropped 2 bases, with 8 bases sitting between them. CDR3 in DNA: TGTGCCAGCAGCTTGGTCGTCAGAAACACCGGGGAGCTGTTTTTT. This translates into CASSLVVRNTGELFF.

The DNA for the CDR3 is TGTGCCAGCAGCTTGGGGCATAGCACAGATACGCAGTATTTT. The encoded protein is CASSLGHSTDTQYF. The rearrangement links TRBV7-2 to TRBJ2-3, with TRBD1 as a possible D gene (5 bases). The ends were cut back, 3 bases at V and 0 bases at J, with 7 bases in the middle. CDR1 is SGHTA, CDR2 FQGNSA, per germline. CDR3 length: 14 amino acids.

This clonotype showed up many times. The chain joins TRBV28 to TRBJ2-7, with 10 nucleotides matching TRBD1. Germline lookup yields CDR1 MDHEN and CDR2 SYDVKM. Germline trimming cut 4 bases from V and 4 bases from J; bases unmatched to any gene: 1. The CDR3 totals 13 residues. CDR3 DNA sequence: TGTGCCAGCAGTTCGGGACAGGGGTACGAGCAGTACTTC. Translated, it gives CASSSGQGYEQYF.

This rearrangement joins TRBV5-8 to TRBJ2-1; unclear D gene. The CDR3 covers 13 residues. Germline V gene sequence: CDR1 SGHTS, CDR2 YDEGEE. Trimming took 2 bases from V and 8 from J, leaving 11 bases between them. The CDR3 DNA reads TGTGCCAGCAGCTTACGCCGTCGCCATGAGCAGTTCTTC. Amino acid sequence: CASSLRRRHEQFF.

The V and J genes are TRBV30 and TRBJ1-5, with TRBD1 as a possible D gene (6 bases). The CDR3 is 14 residues long. The V and J ends lost 3 bases and 0 bases respectively, with 9 bases between them. The germline CDR1 and CDR2 sequences are GTSNPN and SVGIG (reference sequence). CDR3 protein: CAWSRGHSNQPQHF. The CDR3 DNA follows: TGTGCCTGGAGCAGGGGACATAGCAATCAGCCCCAGCATTTT.

With respect to this clonotype: A read error may be the cause here, since a much bigger clone is one base away. The rearrangement uses TRBV20-1 and TRBJ2-5, with 7 bases aligning to TRBD1. The CDR3 runs 13 residues. The germline V gene has CDR1 DFQATT and CDR2 SNEGSKA (reference sequence). V lost 1 base, J lost 8 bases, and 7 bases stayed unmatched. The CDR3: CSARGGQDGTQYF. In DNA form, the CDR3 reads TGCAGTGCTAGAGGTGGACAGGACGGTACCCAGTACTTC.

The chain links TRBV5-1 to TRBJ2-1; TRBD1 or TRBD2 may be the D gene (5 bases each). V was clipped by 3 bases and J by 8 bases, with 15 bases between them. CDR1 and CDR2 (germline): SGHRS, YFSETQ. The CDR3 extends over 14 amino acids. Written as DNA, the CDR3 is TGCGCCAGCAGCTCCCTTGAGGGGAGTGATGAGCAGTTCTTC. Its translation is CASSSLEGSDEQFF.

This clonotype was observed once. Its ends do not fully match the called genes, so a read error is possible. The chain carries TRBV6-2 or TRBV6-3 and TRBJ2-5; D perhaps matches TRBD2 (5 bases). Per germline, CDR1 MNHEY and CDR2 SVGEGT. The CDR3 loop spans 17 amino acids. As DNA, the CDR3 is TGTGCCAGCAGTTACCCCGTTACGGGATTTTACCAAGAGACCCAGTGCTTC. Its protein product is CASSYPVTGFYQETQCF.

The rearrangement joins TRBV20-1 to TRBJ2-7, with D possibly being TRBD1 or TRBD2 (5 bases each). V lost 5 bases to trimming and J lost 4 bases, with 12 bases between them. The CDR3 spans 12 residues. The germline V gene has CDR1 DFQATT and CDR2 SNEGSKA (reference sequence). CDR3 amino acids: CSAAWGKYEQYF. The CDR3 DNA sequence: TGCAGTGCTGCCTGGGGGAAATACGAGCAGTACTTC.

This clonotype has more than one count but fewer than ten. One junction end does not reproduce the germline sequence, and a read error may be involved. The rearrangement links TRBV6-1 to TRBJ2-7, with TRBD2 matching over 10 bases. Germline lookup yields CDR1 MNHNS and CDR2 SASEGT. There are 15 residues in the CDR3. The CDR3, as DNA: TGTGCCAGCAGTAAAGCAGCGGGAGGGCCCTACGAGCAGTACTTC. Protein: CASSKAAGGPYEQYF.